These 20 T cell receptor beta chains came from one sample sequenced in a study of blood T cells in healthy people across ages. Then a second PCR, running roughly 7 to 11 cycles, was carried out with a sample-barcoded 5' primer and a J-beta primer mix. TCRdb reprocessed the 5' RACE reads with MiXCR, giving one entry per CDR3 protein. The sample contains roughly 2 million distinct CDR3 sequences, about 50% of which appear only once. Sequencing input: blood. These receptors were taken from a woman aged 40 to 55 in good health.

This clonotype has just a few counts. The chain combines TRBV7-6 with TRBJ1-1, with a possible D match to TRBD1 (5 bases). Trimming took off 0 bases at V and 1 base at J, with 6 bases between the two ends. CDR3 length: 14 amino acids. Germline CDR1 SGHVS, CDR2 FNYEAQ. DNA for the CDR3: TGTGCCAGCAGCTTAGCAGGACAGAACACTGAAGCTTTCTTT. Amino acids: CASSLAGQNTEAFF.

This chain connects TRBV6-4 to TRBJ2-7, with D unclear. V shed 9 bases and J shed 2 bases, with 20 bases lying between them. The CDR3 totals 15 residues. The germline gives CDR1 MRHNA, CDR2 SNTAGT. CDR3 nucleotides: TGTGCCAGAGACCGGCAGGTATTAGGCACCTACGAGCAGTACTTC. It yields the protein CARDRQVLGTYEQYF.

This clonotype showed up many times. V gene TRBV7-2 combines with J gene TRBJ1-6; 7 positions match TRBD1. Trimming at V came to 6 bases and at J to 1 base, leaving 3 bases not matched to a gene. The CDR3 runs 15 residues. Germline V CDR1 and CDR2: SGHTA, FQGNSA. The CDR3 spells CASSLQGSYNSPLHF. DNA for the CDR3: TGTGCCAGCAGTTTACAGGGGTCCTATAATTCACCCCTCCACTTT. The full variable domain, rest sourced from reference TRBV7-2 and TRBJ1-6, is GAGVSQSPSNKVTEKGKDVELRCDPISGHTALYWYRQSLGQGLEFLIYFQGNSAPDKSGLPSDRFSAERTGGSVSTLTIQRTQQEDSAVYLCASSLQGSYNSPLHFGNGTRLTVT.

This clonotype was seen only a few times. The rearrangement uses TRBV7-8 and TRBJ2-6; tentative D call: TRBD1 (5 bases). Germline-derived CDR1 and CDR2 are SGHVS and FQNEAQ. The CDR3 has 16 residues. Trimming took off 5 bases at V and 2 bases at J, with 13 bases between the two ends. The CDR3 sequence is CASSPQQVPGANVLTF. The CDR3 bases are TGTGCCAGCAGCCCTCAACAGGTTCCTGGGGCCAACGTCCTGACTTTC.

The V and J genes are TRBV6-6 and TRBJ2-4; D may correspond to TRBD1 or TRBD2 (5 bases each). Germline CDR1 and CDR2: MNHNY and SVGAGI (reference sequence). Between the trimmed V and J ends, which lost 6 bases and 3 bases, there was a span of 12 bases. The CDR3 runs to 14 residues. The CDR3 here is CASSRGPGKNIQYF. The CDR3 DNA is TGTGCCAGCAGCCGGGGACCCGGCAAAAACATTCAGTACTTC.

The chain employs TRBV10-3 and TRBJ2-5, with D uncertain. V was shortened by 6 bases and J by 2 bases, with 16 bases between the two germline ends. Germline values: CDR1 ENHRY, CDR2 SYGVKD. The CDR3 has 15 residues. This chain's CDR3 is CAIRRPIPSQETQYF. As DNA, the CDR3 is TGTGCCATCAGAAGACCCATACCCAGTCAAGAGACCCAGTACTTC.

This CDR3 is CASSELRTQETQYF. The CDR3 DNA reads TGTGCCAGCAGTGAACTTAGGACCCAAGAGACCCAGTACTTC. The chain uses TRBV2 and TRBJ2-5; D unclear. The CDR3 is 14 amino acids. CDR1 and CDR2 (germline): SNHLY, FYNNEI. Trimming cost V 2 bases and J 1 base, with 8 bases left between them. Supplemented by reference TRBV2 and TRBJ2-5, the full variable domain reads EPEVTQTPSHQVTQMGQEVILRCVPISNHLYFYWYRQILGQKVEFLVSFYNNEISEKSEIFDDQFSVERPDGSNFTLKIRSTKLEDSAMYFCASSELRTQETQYFGPGTRLLVL.

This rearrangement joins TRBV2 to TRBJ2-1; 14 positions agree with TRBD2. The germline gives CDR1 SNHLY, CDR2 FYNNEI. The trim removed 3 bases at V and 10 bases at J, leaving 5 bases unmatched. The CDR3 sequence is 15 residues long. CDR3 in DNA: TGTGCCAGCAGTGAGACTAGCGGGGGGGCCATAGAGCAGTTCTTC. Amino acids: CASSETSGGAIEQFF.

The CDR3: CASSLVWAGNEQFF. DNA of the CDR3: TGTGCCAGCAGCCTGGTCTGGGCCGGCAATGAGCAGTTCTTC. The chain links TRBV5-5 to TRBJ2-1; no reliable D call. Germline loops: CDR1 SGHKS, CDR2 YYEKEE (reference sequence). V was shortened by 4 bases and J by 6 bases, with 14 bases between the two germline ends. The CDR3 loop spans 14 amino acids. The variable domain in full, with the rest retrieved from reference TRBV5-5 and TRBJ2-1, is DAGVTQSPTHLIKTRGQQVTLRCSPISGHKSVSWYQQVLGQGPQFIFQYYEKEERGRGNFPDRFSARQFPNYSSELNVNALLLGDSALYLCASSLVWAGNEQFFGPGTRLTVL.

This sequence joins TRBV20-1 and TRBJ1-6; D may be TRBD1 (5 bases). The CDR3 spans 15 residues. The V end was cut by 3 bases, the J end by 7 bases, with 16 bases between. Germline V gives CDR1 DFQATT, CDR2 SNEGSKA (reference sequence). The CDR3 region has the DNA TGCAGTGCTAGTGAAGGCAGGGTCCCCAATTCACCCCTCCACTTT. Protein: CSASEGRVPNSPLHF.

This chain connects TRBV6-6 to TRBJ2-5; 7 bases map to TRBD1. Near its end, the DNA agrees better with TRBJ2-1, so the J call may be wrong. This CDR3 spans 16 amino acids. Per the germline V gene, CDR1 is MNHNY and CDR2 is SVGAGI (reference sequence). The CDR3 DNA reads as TGTGCCAGCAGTGGGGACAGCCGGTTGAATCAAGAGACCCAGTTCTTC. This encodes CASSGDSRLNQETQFF.

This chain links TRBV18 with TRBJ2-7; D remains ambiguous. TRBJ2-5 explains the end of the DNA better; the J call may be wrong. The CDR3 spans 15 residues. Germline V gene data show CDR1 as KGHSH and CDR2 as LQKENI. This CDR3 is CASSPGFDGAETQYF. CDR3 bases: TGTGCCAGCTCACCTGGGTTCGACGGCGCGGAGACCCAGTACTTC.

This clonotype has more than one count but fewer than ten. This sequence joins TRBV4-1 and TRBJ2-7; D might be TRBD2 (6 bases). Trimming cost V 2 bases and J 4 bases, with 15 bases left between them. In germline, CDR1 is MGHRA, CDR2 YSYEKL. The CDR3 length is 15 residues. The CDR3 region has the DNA TGCGCCAGCAGCCAACTAGCGAGGGGAGATTACGAGCAGTACTTC. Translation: CASSQLARGDYEQYF.

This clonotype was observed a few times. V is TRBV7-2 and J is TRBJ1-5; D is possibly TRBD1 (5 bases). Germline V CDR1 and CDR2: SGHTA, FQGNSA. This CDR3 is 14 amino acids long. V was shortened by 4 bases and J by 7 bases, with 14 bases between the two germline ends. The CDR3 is CASSYDSGIQPQHF. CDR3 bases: TGTGCCAGCAGCTACGACAGTGGCATCCAGCCCCAGCATTTT.

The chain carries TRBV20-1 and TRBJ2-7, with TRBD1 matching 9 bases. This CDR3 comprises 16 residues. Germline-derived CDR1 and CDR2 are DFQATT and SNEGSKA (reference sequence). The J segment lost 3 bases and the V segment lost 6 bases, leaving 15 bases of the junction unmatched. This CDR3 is CSANLGYRGRFYEQYF. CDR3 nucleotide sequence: TGCAGTGCCAATCTAGGGTACAGGGGGCGATTCTACGAGCAGTACTTC.

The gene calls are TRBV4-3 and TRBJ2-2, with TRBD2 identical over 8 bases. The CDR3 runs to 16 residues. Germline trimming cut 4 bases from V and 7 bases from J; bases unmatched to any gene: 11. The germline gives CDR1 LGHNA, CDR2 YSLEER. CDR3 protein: CASSLRAGVQNGELFF. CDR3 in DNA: TGCGCCAGCAGCCTCCGAGCGGGGGTCCAAAACGGGGAGCTGTTTTTT.

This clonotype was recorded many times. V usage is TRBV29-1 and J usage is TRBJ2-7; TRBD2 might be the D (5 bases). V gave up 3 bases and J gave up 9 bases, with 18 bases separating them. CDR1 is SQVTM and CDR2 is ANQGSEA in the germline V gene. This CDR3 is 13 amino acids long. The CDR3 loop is CSVEADFESRQYF. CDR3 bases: TGCAGCGTTGAGGCGGACTTTGAATCGCGGCAGTACTTC.

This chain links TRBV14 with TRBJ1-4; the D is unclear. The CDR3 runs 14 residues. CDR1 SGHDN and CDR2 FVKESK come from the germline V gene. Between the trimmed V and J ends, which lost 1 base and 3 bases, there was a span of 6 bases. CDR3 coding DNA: TGTGCCAGCAGCCAAGCGGCCTCTAATGAAAAACTGTTTTTT. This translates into CASSQAASNEKLFF.

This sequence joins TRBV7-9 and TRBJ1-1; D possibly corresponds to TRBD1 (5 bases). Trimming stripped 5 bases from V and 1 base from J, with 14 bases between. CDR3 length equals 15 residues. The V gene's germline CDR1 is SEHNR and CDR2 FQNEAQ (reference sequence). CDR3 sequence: CASSPVGAGNTEAFF. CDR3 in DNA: TGTGCCAGCAGCCCTGTCGGGGCAGGGAACACTGAAGCTTTCTTT. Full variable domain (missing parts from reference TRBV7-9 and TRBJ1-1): DTGVSQNPRHKITKRGQNVTFRCDPISEHNRLYWYRQTLGQGPEFLTYFQNEAQLEKSRLLSDRFSAERPKGSFSTLEIQRTEQGDSAMYLCASSPVGAGNTEAFFGQGTRLTVV.

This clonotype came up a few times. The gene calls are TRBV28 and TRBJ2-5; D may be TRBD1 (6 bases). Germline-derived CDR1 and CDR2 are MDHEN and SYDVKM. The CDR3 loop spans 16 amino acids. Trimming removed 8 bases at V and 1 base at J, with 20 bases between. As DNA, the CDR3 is TGTGCCAGCCTAGGGAGTTCAGGGGAGTTCCAAGAGACCCAGTACTTC. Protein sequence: CASLGSSGEFQETQYF. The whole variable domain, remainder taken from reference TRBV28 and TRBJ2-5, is DVKVTQSSRYLVKRTGEKVFLECVQDMDHENMFWYRQDPGLGLRLIYFSYDVKMKEKGDIPEGYSVSREKKERFSLILESASTNQTSMYLCASLGSSGEFQETQYFGPGTRLLVL.